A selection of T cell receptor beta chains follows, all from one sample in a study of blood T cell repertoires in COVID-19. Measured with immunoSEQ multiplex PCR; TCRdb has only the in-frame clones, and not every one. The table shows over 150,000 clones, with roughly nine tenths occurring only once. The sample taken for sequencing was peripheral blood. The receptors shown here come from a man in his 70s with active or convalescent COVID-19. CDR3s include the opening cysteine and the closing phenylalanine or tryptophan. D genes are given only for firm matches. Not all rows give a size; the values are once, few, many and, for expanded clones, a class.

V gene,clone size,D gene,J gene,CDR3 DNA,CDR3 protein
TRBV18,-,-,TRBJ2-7,TGTGCCAGCTCACCACTTGACAGCAAGCCCTACGAGCAGTACTTC,CASSPLDSKPYEQYF
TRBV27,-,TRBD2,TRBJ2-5,TGTGCCAGCAGTTTGCTGACTAGCGGGGCCAAGACCCAGTACTTC,CASSLLTSGAKTQYF
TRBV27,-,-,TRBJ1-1,TGTGCCAGCAGTTTCAGGGAAGCTGGTTGGACTGAAGCTTTCTTT,CASSFREAGWTEAFF
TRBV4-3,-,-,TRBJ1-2,TGCGCCAGCAGCCAGAGGGACTATGGCTACACCTTC,CASSQRDYGYTF
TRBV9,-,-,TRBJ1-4,TGTGCCAGCAGCGTCCGAGGGGGAGAGGGAAATGAAAAACTGTTTTTT,CASSVRGGEGNEKLFF
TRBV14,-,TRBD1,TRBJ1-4,TGTGCCAGCAGCCGGACAGGGAGAGCAGAAAAACTGTTTTTT,CASSRTGRAEKLFF
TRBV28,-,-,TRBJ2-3,TGTGCCAGCAACAGGGACATCGGAGATACGCAGTATTTT,CASNRDIGDTQYF
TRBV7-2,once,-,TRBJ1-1,TGTGCCAGCACCGCTACCCGCGGAAACACTGAAGCTTTCTTT,CASTATRGNTEAFF
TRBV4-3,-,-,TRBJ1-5,TGCGCCAGCAGCCAAGGACCCGGGAGGGACAATCAGCCCCAGCATTTT,CASSQGPGRDNQPQHF
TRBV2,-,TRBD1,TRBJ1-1,TGTGCCAGCATTGGACGGACAGGGGTTGACACTGAAGCTTTCTTT,CASIGRTGVDTEAFF
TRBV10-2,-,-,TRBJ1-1,TGCGCCAGCAGAAGACAGAACACTGAAGCTTTCTTT,CASRRQNTEAFF
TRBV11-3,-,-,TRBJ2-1,TGTGCCAGCAGCTTGTACTCATCGAATGAGCAGTTCTTC,CASSLYSSNEQFF
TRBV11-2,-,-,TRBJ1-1,TGTGCCAGCAGCTTACAGGGGAAAAACACTGAAGCTTTCTTT,CASSLQGKNTEAFF
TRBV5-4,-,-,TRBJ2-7,TGTGCCAGCAGCTTGGACAGGGTCCACGAGCAGTACTTC,CASSLDRVHEQYF
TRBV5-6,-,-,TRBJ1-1,TGTGCCAGCAGCTTGGCCTCGACAGCAGAAGCTTTCTTT,CASSLASTAEAFF
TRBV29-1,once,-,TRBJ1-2,TGCAGCGTGGCCGCAGGGGCAGGGACTGGCTACACCTTC,CSVAAGAGTGYTF
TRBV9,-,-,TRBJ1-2,TGTGCCAGCAGCCGCGACAGGAACTATGGCTACACCTTC,CASSRDRNYGYTF
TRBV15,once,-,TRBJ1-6,TGTGCCACCAGCAGGCCCAGGGGTATTAGGGGTTCACCCCTCCACTTT,CATSRPRGIRGSPLHF
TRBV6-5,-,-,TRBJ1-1,TGTGCCAGCGGACCGGGGGGGAACACTGAAGCTTTCTTT,CASGPGGNTEAFF
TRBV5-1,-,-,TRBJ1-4,TGCGCCAGCAGCTTGGAGGGAGGGTTTGGCACTAATGAAAAACTGTTTTTT,CASSLEGGFGTNEKLFF
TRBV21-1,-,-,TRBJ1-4,TGTGCCAGCAGCAAAAGGGACAGGGGGCAAACTGAAAAACTGTTTTTT,CASSKRDRGQTEKLFF
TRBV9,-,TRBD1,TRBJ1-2,TGTGCCAGCAGCTCTAGGGACAGGGGGCAGGGTGGCTACACCTTC,CASSSRDRGQGGYTF
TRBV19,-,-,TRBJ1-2,TGTGCCAGTAGTCCCCGCTCCTGGAGGGCTAAGCGGACTAACTATGGCTACACCTTC,CASSPRSWRAKRTNYGYTF
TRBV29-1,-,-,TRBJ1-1,TGCAGCGTTATAGAAAACACTGAAGCTTTCTTT,CSVIENTEAFF
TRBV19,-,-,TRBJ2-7,TGTGCCAGTAGTATAGGGGGCAGGCAATCTTCCTACGAGCAGTACTTC,CASSIGGRQSSYEQYF
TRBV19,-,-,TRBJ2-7,TGTGCCAGTAGTAGACAGAGCTCCTACGAGCAGTACTTC,CASSRQSSYEQYF
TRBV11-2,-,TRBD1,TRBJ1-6,TGTGCCAGCAGCCTGGGGACAGGGAGAGGGGCCCTCCACTTT,CASSLGTGRGALHF
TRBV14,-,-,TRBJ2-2,TGTGCCAGCAGCCAGACAGCATCGTTAGACACCGGGGAGCTGTTTTTT,CASSQTASLDTGELFF
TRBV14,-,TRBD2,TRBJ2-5,TGTGCCAGCAGCCTTCTAGCGGGCTTAACGGCGACCCAGTACTTC,CASSLLAGLTATQYF
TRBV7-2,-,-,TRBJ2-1,TGTGCCAGCAGCTTCAGATCCGGGGAGCAGTTCTTC,CASSFRSGEQFF
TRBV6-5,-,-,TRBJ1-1,TGTGCCAGCAGTTACCAGAGGGGGGGTACGACTGAAGCTTTCTTT,CASSYQRGGTTEAFF
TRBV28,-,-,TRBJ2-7,TGTGCCAGCAGTTTAAGCCCCTACTACGAGCAGTACTTC,CASSLSPYYEQYF
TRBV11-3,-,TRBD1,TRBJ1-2,TGTGCCAGCAGCTTAGATCCGACAGGGAATGGCTACACCTTC,CASSLDPTGNGYTF
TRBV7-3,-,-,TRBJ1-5,TGTGCCAGCAGCTCCGACGGGATCCAGCCCCAGCATTTT,CASSSDGIQPQHF
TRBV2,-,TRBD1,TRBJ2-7,TGTGCCAGCAGCGGGCAGGGGGCTCCCCACGAGCAGTACTTC,CASSGQGAPHEQYF
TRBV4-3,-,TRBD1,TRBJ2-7,TGCGCCAGCAGCCCCCTAGGGGACAGGGGGCAGGACGAGCAGTACTTC,CASSPLGDRGQDEQYF
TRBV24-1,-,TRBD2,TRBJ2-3,TGTGCCACCTCCGACGGGCGGGAGGCCGGAGATACGCAGTATTTT,CATSDGREAGDTQYF
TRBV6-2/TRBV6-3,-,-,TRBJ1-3,TGTGCCAGCAGTTACTCCGTCGGGCCAGGGTCTGGAAACACCATATATTTT,CASSYSVGPGSGNTIYF
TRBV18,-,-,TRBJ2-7,TGTGCCAGCTCACCAGGCCGGAGCGAGCAGTACTTC,CASSPGRSEQYF
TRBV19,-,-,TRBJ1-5,TGTGCCAGTAGTATAGTTTGGCAGGGATCGAATCAGCCCCAGCATTTT,CASSIVWQGSNQPQHF
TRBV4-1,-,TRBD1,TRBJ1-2,TGCGCCAGCAGCCAGACCGGGACAGCCTATGGCTACACCTTC,CASSQTGTAYGYTF
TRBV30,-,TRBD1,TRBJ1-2,TGTGCCTGGACCAAACTGACAGGGGGATATGGCTACACCTTC,CAWTKLTGGYGYTF
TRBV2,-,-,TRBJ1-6,TGTGCCAGCACCCCGTCACAGGGCGGGAATTCACCCCTCCACTTT,CASTPSQGGNSPLHF
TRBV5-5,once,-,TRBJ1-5,TGTGCCAGCAGCTTAGACCGGGCAGGGCCTTCAATTCTCGCCCAGCATTTT,CASSLDRAGPSILAQHF
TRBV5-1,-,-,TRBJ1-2,TGCGCCAGCAGCCCCACCGATGGGGGGAACTATGGCTACACCTTC,CASSPTDGGNYGYTF
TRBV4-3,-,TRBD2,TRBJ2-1,TGCGCCAGCAGCCCCATGGGACTAGCTAATGAGCAGTTCTTC,CASSPMGLANEQFF
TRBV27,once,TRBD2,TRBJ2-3,TGTGCCAGCACCCTAGCGGGAGCGGGAGATACGCAGTATTTT,CASTLAGAGDTQYF
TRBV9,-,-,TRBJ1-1,TGTGCCAGCAGCGTAGACGGGGGGAGTGAAGCTTTCTTT,CASSVDGGSEAFF
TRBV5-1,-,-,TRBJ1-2,TGCGCCAGCAGCTTGGCCGGGGAGCGGTCGGGTGGCTACACCTTC,CASSLAGERSGGYTF
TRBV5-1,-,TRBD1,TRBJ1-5,TGCGCCAGCAGCCTCGGGACAGGGGCTATCAGCAATCAGCCCCAGCATTTT,CASSLGTGAISNQPQHF
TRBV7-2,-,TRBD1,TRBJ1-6,TGTGCCAGCAGCTTAGGGACAGGGACGAATTCACCCCTCCACTTT,CASSLGTGTNSPLHF
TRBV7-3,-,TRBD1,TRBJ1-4,TGTGCCAGCAGCCAAACAGGGGGAAGTAATGAAAAACTGTTTTTT,CASSQTGGSNEKLFF
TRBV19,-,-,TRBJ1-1,TGTGCCAGTAGTACCTATAACAGACAGAACACTGAAGCTTTCTTT,CASSTYNRQNTEAFF
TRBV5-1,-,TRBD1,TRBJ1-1,TGCGCCAGCAGCCCTGAGACAGGGCGGAACACTGAAGCTTTCTTT,CASSPETGRNTEAFF